Listed below are T cell receptor beta chains from one sample, sequenced in a study of memory CD4+ T cells and cytomegalovirus serostatus. Assay used: immunoSEQ multiplex PCR; TCRdb lists only in-frame clones, some missing. The data show over 75,000 clones, 80% seen once. The source material was memory CD4+ T cells from blood. These receptor sequences come from an adult in good health and CMV-seropositive. Each CDR3 is given with its conserved first and last residue. A D gene is named only where the DNA matches it firmly. Expanded clones are given a class, and other clones once, few, many or no size at all.

size	V	J	D	CDR3	DNA
.	TRBV21-1	TRBJ1-5	.	CASSKLGGAGNQPQHF	TGTGCCAGCAGCAAATTGGGGGGGGCTGGCAATCAGCCCCAGCATTTT
.	TRBV7-2	TRBJ2-7	.	CASSSQGGGSYEQYF	TGTGCCAGCAGCTCACAGGGAGGGGGAAGCTACGAGCAGTACTTC
.	TRBV5-1	TRBJ1-2	.	CASSPTSGDYGYTF	TGCGCCAGCAGCCCCACCTCGGGGGACTATGGCTACACCTTC
.	TRBV7-9	TRBJ2-5	.	CASSLGVRETQYF	TGTGCCAGCAGCTTAGGAGTGAGGGAGACCCAGTACTTC
.	TRBV28	TRBJ1-4	TRBD1	CASSLRGQGVEKLFF	TGTGCCAGCAGTCTAAGGGGACAGGGGGTTGAAAAACTGTTTTTT
.	TRBV29-1	TRBJ1-1	.	CSVALGDTEAFF	TGCAGCGTTGCGTTGGGCGACACTGAAGCTTTCTTT
once	TRBV28	TRBJ1-2	TRBD1	CAARDSLHYGYTF	TGTGCCGCCCGGGACAGCCTACACTATGGCTACACCTTC
.	TRBV20-1	TRBJ2-1	.	CSASPEYEQFF	TGCAGTGCTAGTCCCGAATATGAGCAGTTCTTC
.	TRBV5-1	TRBJ1-5	.	CASSLGSSNGPQHF	TGCGCCAGCAGCTTGGGAAGTTCAAATGGGCCCCAGCATTTT
once	TRBV18	TRBJ2-5	.	CASSPPHETQYF	TGTGCCAGCTCACCACCGCACGAGACCCAGTACTTC
.	TRBV5-1	TRBJ1-2	.	CASSLASASYGYTF	TGCGCCAGCAGCTTGGCATCAGCATCTTATGGCTACACCTTC
.	TRBV5-4	TRBJ2-5	.	CASSQPTGLVAETQYF	TGTGCCAGCAGCCAGCCCACAGGGTTGGTTGCAGAGACCCAGTACTTC
once	TRBV11-2	TRBJ2-5	TRBD1	CASKRTGLQETQYF	TGTGCCAGCAAAAGGACAGGACTTCAAGAGACCCAGTACTTC
.	TRBV5-1	TRBJ2-1	.	CASTLQAAEGEQFF	TGCGCCAGCACCCTCCAAGCGGCAGAGGGTGAGCAGTTCTTC
.	TRBV28	TRBJ2-1	TRBD2	CASSSSGTSGSGEQFF	TGTGCCAGCAGTTCGTCCGGGACTAGCGGGAGTGGTGAGCAGTTCTTC
.	TRBV6-1	TRBJ2-1	TRBD2	CASKMGTSWGEQFF	TGTGCCAGCAAGATGGGGACTAGTTGGGGTGAGCAGTTCTTC
few	TRBV18	TRBJ2-7	.	CASSRDPSEQYF	TGTGCCAGCTCACGGGACCCCAGCGAGCAGTACTTC
.	TRBV11-2	TRBJ2-1	TRBD2	CASSIEGRQGTSGRGIFF	TGTGCCAGCAGCATAGAGGGACGACAGGGGACTAGCGGGAGGGGGATTTTCTTC
.	TRBV7-2	TRBJ1-4	TRBD1	CASSLDRQGQVFF	TGTGCCAGCAGCTTGGACAGGCAAGGTCAAGTGTTTTTT
.	TRBV30	TRBJ1-3	.	CAWSEGSGDTIYF	TGTGCCTGGAGTGAGGGTTCTGGAGACACCATATATTTT
.	TRBV5-6	TRBJ2-2	.	CASSLVQGTGELFF	TGTGCCAGCAGCTTGGTCCAGGGAACCGGGGAGCTGTTTTTT
.	TRBV21-1	TRBJ2-7	.	CAAPWRESSYEQYF	TGTGCCGCGCCGTGGAGGGAGAGCTCCTACGAGCAGTACTTC
.	TRBV5-5	TRBJ1-2	.	CASSSNTGGYTF	TGTGCCAGCAGCTCAAATACGGGCGGCTACACCTTC
.	TRBV29-1	TRBJ2-3	TRBD1	CSVDSRTGGVTDTQYF	TGCAGCGTTGATTCCCGGACAGGGGGTGTTACAGATACGCAGTATTTT
few	TRBV10-2	TRBJ1-6	.	CASSEWGANSPLHF	TGCGCCAGCAGTGAATGGGGGGCTAATTCACCCCTCCACTTT
.	TRBV5-1	TRBJ1-4	TRBD1	CASSSTGHNEKLFF	TGCGCCAGCAGCTCGACAGGGCATAATGAAAAACTGTTTTTT
.	TRBV29-1	TRBJ2-5	.	CSAIRGIEETQYF	TGCAGCGCCATACGCGGAATTGAAGAGACCCAGTACTTC
.	TRBV19	TRBJ2-7	TRBD1	CASSYRTGLAYEQYF	TGTGCCAGTAGTTACCGGACAGGGCTTGCCTACGAGCAGTACTTC
once	TRBV2	TRBJ1-2	.	CASVVFRQDGYTF	TGTGCCAGCGTAGTTTTTAGGCAGGATGGCTACACCTTC
.	TRBV19	TRBJ1-5	.	CASRNAGVNQPQHF	TGTGCCAGTAGAAACGCGGGGGTCAATCAGCCCCAGCATTTT
.	TRBV6-6	TRBJ2-5	TRBD2	CASSPPGGETQYF	TGTGCCAGCAGCCCCCCGGGAGGGGAGACCCAGTACTTC
.	TRBV7-2	TRBJ1-1	.	CASSLYSGTEAFF	TGTGCCAGCAGCCTCTACAGTGGGACTGAAGCTTTCTTT
.	TRBV4-3	TRBJ1-1	.	CASSQGQAMNTEAFF	TGCGCCAGCAGCCAAGGGCAGGCGATGAACACTGAAGCTTTCTTT